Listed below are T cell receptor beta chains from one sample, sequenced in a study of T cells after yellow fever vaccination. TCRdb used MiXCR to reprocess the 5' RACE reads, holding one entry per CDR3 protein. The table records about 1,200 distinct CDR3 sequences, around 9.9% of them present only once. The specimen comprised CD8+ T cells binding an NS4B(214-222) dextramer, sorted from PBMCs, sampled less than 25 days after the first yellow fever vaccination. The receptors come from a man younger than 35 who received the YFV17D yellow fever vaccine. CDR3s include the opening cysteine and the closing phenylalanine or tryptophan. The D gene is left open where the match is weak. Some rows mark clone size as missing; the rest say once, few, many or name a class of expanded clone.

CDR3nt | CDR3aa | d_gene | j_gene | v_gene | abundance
TGTGCCAGCAGCCTCGGGCGCCCCGGGGAGCTGTTTTTT | CASSLGRPGELFF | NA | TRBJ2-2 | TRBV5-5 | once
TGTGCCAGCAGTGCTACCGGGACAGGGGCATATGGCTACACCTTC | CASSATGTGAYGYTF | TRBD1 | TRBJ1-2 | TRBV6-1 | medium-sized
TGTGCCAGCAGCAGCGGGGGGGCCTATGAGCAGTTCTTC | CASSSGGAYEQFF | TRBD2 | TRBJ2-1 | TRBV6-2/TRBV6-3 | medium-sized
TGCGCCAGCAGCCAAGGGTCAGGGGTCGGTAATTCACCCCTCCACTTT | CASSQGSGVGNSPLHF | NA | TRBJ1-6 | TRBV4-1 | medium-sized
TGTGCCAGCAGTCGACAGGGGGCGTATGGCTACACCTTC | CASSRQGAYGYTF | TRBD1 | TRBJ1-2 | TRBV12-3/TRBV12-4 | large
TGCGCCAGCAGCCAAGAACTGACCTACGAGCAGTACTTC | CASSQELTYEQYF | NA | TRBJ2-7 | TRBV4-1 | medium-sized
TGTGCCAGCATTCCAAGGATAGCGGGGGAAGGGGGCGGGGAGCTGTTTTTT | CASIPRIAGEGGGELFF | TRBD2 | TRBJ2-2 | TRBV12-3/TRBV12-4 | medium-sized
TGTGCCAGCAGCCAAGAAGGGACAGGGACTAATTCACCCCTCCACTTT | CASSQEGTGTNSPLHF | TRBD1 | TRBJ1-6 | TRBV3-1 | medium-sized
TGTGCCAGCAGCCCGGGGCTCCTCTGTGGCTACACCTTC | CASSPGLLCGYTF | NA | TRBJ1-2 | TRBV4-2 | NA
TGTGCCAGCAGCTCCGGGATCCATTGCTGCACCTTC | CASSSGIHCCTF | NA | TRBJ1-2 | TRBV5-5 | NA
TGTGCCATGAGCCTCGGGCTCACCTGGGAGCTGTTTTTT | CAMSLGLTWELFF | NA | TRBJ2-2 | TRBV10-3 | NA